This TCR beta chain derives from a study of lymphopenia after photon versus proton radiotherapy. With respect to this clone: As yet, its antigen is unknown.

Germline loops: CDR1 SGHTS, CDR2 YDEGEE. With 0 bases clipped from V and 4 bases from J, the junction kept 9 bases outside the gene matches. The CDR3 is made up of 16 amino acids. Repertoires were generated with immunoSEQ multiplex PCR, while TCRdb's copy carries only in-frame clones and drops some. The sample contains more than 60,000 clones, around 87% of which appear only once. Study-wide results and caveats: Authors raise, but do not show, better survival with proton therapy. Post-nadir TCR diversity decline inversely tracked overall survival among those who died. Photon-treated patients lost naive T cells and TCR diversity; proton-treated stayed stable.

Sequencing was performed on peripheral blood, taken from a patient treated with photon-based radiotherapy. The clonotype was recovered from a man aged 35 to 55 with gastric cancer. The chain couples TRBV5-8 to TRBJ1-1; 7 nucleotides align to TRBD1. The CDR3 reads CASSLGLKGASTEAFF. Here the CDR3 DNA reads TGTGCCAGCAGCTTGGGACTTAAGGGGGCGAGCACTGAAGCTTTCTTT.